Sequencing of this T cell receptor beta chain was carried out in a study of T-cell reconstitution after alpha-beta-depleted transplantation in children. The TCRbeta library incorporated unique molecular identifiers. From the PCR reads, TCRdb called clonotypes with MiXCR, one entry per CDR3 protein. The table includes about 980,000 distinct CDR3 sequences, about 31% detected once. This CDR3 is built from 14 residues. Germline assignment: CDR1 SNHLY and CDR2 FYNNEI. V was cut by 3 bases and J by 0 bases, with 9 bases left in between. The chain recombines TRBV2 with TRBJ2-7; TRBD2 might be the D (6 bases). Source: PBMCs, mostly from graft donor cells, taken 360 days after TCRalphabeta/CD19-depleted stem cell transplant. The sequence came from a boy under two years old who had a stem cell transplant for SCID, so the T cells may come from the graft donor. The CDR3 DNA sequence: TGTGCCAGCAGTGAGGGACTGAGCTCCTACGAGCAGTACTTC. Translation: CASSEGLSSYEQYF.